These 14 T cell receptor beta chains were sequenced from one sample in a study of blood T cell repertoires in COVID-19. TCRdb's copy holds only in-frame clones and misses some; the assay was immunoSEQ multiplex PCR. This sample yields 85,000 to 120,000 clones, of which approximately 92% are seen a single time; less than 4.5% belongs to the top ten. Sequenced input: peripheral blood. These receptors all stem from a man between 18 and 35 years old with acute or convalescent COVID-19.

V is TRBV5-1 and J is TRBJ2-2, with a possible D match to TRBD1 (6 bases). The CDR3 has 16 amino acids. V was shortened by 1 base and J by 4 bases, with 14 bases between the two germline ends. Germline V lookup: CDR1 SGHRS, CDR2 YFSETQ. The CDR3 sequence is CASSLSSRGSTGELFF. CDR3 coding DNA: TGCGCCAGCAGCTTGAGTTCCAGGGGTAGCACCGGGGAGCTGTTTTTT.

The V call is TRBV2, the J call TRBJ2-7; 11 bases fit TRBD2. The V gene's germline CDR1 is SNHLY and CDR2 FYNNEI. The CDR3 has 15 residues. The trim removed 4 bases at V and 4 bases at J, leaving 6 bases unmatched. The CDR3 region is CASSAGLAGTYEQYF. The CDR3, as DNA: TGTGCCAGCAGTGCAGGACTAGCGGGCACTTACGAGCAGTACTTC. Filled out from reference TRBV2 and TRBJ2-7, the complete variable domain reads EPEVTQTPSHQVTQMGQEVILRCVPISNHLYFYWYRQILGQKVEFLVSFYNNEISEKSEIFDDQFSVERPDGSNFTLKIRSTKLEDSAMYFCASSAGLAGTYEQYFGPGTRLTVT.

This clone appeared a few times. The rearrangement links TRBV4-1 to TRBJ1-5, with a possible D match to TRBD1 (5 bases). Trimming removed 4 bases from V and 5 bases from J, with 15 bases in between. The CDR3 extends over 15 amino acids. Germline V CDR1 and CDR2: MGHRA, YSYEKL. CDR3 bases: TGCGCCAGCAGCCTGGAGGGACGGGTTGATCAGCCCCAGCATTTT. It codes for CASSLEGRVDQPQHF.

This chain uses TRBV14 with TRBJ2-7; 9 nucleotides line up with TRBD2. This CDR3 is built from 16 residues. V shed 1 base, J shed 4 bases, and the junction held 8 bases outside the gene matches. Per the germline V gene, CDR1 is SGHDN and CDR2 is FVKESK. In nucleotides, the CDR3 is TGTGCCAGCAGCCAAGTGGTAGCGGGAGTTGGTTACGAGCAGTACTTC. Encoded protein: CASSQVVAGVGYEQYF.

In its sample, this clone was seen once. The CDR3 coding sequence is TGTGCCAGCTCCCGGGACACAGTGAACACTGAAGCTTTCTTT. Translated, it gives CASSRDTVNTEAFF. The gene calls are TRBV18 and TRBJ1-1; maybe TRBD1 (6 bases). V dropped 6 bases and J dropped 0 bases, with 11 bases sitting between them. Germline lookup yields CDR1 KGHSH and CDR2 LQKENI. This CDR3 region has 14 residues.

The chain recombines TRBV3-1 (or the pseudogene TRBV3-2) with TRBJ2-2, with TRBD2 matching over 10 bases. The CDR3 loop spans 16 amino acids. Germline loops: CDR1 LGHDT, CDR2 YNNKEL (reference sequence). Trimming cost V 6 bases and J 0 bases; bases outside gene matches: 4. CDR3 region: CASSLTSGTNTGELFF. CDR3 DNA sequence: TGTGCCAGCAGTCTAACTAGCGGGACGAACACCGGGGAGCTGTTTTTT.

This chain links TRBV19 with TRBJ1-1; TRBD1 matches 8 bases. The CDR3 spans 13 residues. In germline, CDR1 is LNHDA, CDR2 SQIVND (reference sequence). J gave up 8 bases and V 3 bases, and 5 bases lay outside the gene matches. The CDR3 sequence is CASSIVDRGEAFF. The DNA for the CDR3 is TGTGCCAGTAGTATCGTCGACAGGGGAGAAGCTTTCTTT.

V usage is TRBV7-9 and J usage is TRBJ1-5, with 11 bases matching TRBD1. The V and J ends lost 1 base and 1 base, in that order; junction bases with no gene match: 9. The CDR3 length is 19 residues. Germline V gene sequence: CDR1 SEHNR, CDR2 FQNEAQ (reference sequence). As DNA, the CDR3 is TGTGCCAGCAGCTTAGTGGCCGGACAGGGGGCTTGGAGCAATCAGCCCCAGCATTTT. Protein: CASSLVAGQGAWSNQPQHF.

This clone appeared once. The gene calls are TRBV5-1 and TRBJ2-7, with 8 positions matching TRBD1. The CDR3 extends over 16 amino acids. J gave up 0 bases and V 5 bases, and 10 bases lay outside the gene matches. Germline V gene lookup returns CDR1 SGHRS and CDR2 YFSETQ. The CDR3 is CASSRRTGGLSYEQYF. In nucleotides, the CDR3 is TGCGCCAGCAGTCGTCGAACAGGGGGGCTCTCCTACGAGCAGTACTTC.

The chain joins TRBV28 to TRBJ2-1, with a possible D match to TRBD2 (6 bases). The germline V gene encodes CDR1 MDHEN and CDR2 SYDVKM. CDR3 size: 14 residues. The germline V and J ends were trimmed by 4 bases and 6 bases, with 13 bases remaining between them. In DNA form, the CDR3 reads TGTGCCAGCAGTTCACCGGGACTTTTCAATGAGCAGTTCTTC. The encoded protein is CASSSPGLFNEQFF.

The chain couples TRBV5-1 to TRBJ2-5; TRBD1 matches 10 bases. This CDR3 contains 16 residues. The junction had 9 bases not matched to a gene; V was cut back by 3 bases and J by 4 bases. Germline V gene data show CDR1 as SGHRS and CDR2 as YFSETQ. The CDR3 sequence is CASSSQPTGGLETQYF. The DNA of the CDR3 is TGCGCCAGCAGCTCCCAACCGACAGGGGGCTTAGAGACCCAGTACTTC.

The chain employs TRBV6-1 and TRBJ2-3; the match to TRBD2 covers 11 bases. CDR1 and CDR2 (germline): MNHNS, SASEGT. The V segment lost 1 base and the J segment 6 bases; nucleotides outside the gene matches: 9. The CDR3 loop spans 17 amino acids. CDR3 loop: CASSEDPTSGSMDTQYF. CDR3 nucleotides: TGTGCCAGCAGTGAAGATCCCACTAGCGGGAGTATGGATACGCAGTATTTT.

The V call is TRBV23-1, the J call TRBJ2-1, with D perhaps matching TRBD2 (6 bases). TRBV23-1 is given ORF status, its function remaining uncertain. The CDR3 runs to 12 residues. Trimming took off 6 bases at V and 10 bases at J, with 13 bases between the two ends. The CDR3 nucleotides read TGCGCCAGCAGCCCCGGGGGAGCCGAGCAGTTCTTC. It codes for CASSPGGAEQFF.

The rearrangement joins TRBV6-5 to TRBJ1-1; the D gene is possibly TRBD1 (6 bases). Per germline, CDR1 MNHEY and CDR2 SVGAGI. The CDR3 runs to 13 residues. V lost 8 bases and J 3 bases, leaving 13 bases between the germline ends. CDR3 sequence (DNA): TGTGCCAGCCTCGGACAGCAGTACACTGAAGCTTTCTTT. As protein: CASLGQQYTEAFF.